This T cell receptor (beta chain) was retrieved from a study of T-cell reconstitution after alpha-beta-depleted transplantation in children. Notes on the study in general: At day 60, the high TCRbeta diversity found in some patients originated from recipient T cells and thymic progenitors that had survived. Two months or so post-transplant, alpha-beta T cells reportedly derived from several hundred expanded graft clones. A year post-transplant, T-cell counts and diversity derived mostly from newly produced T cells.

In regard to this clonotype: Its specificity is not known.

Germline V gene sequence: CDR1 DFQATT, CDR2 SNEGSKA (reference sequence). The CDR3 is 14 residues long. V was trimmed by 3 bases and J by 7 bases, leaving 15 bases between them. TCRbeta library construction was performed incorporating unique molecular identifiers. TCRdb independently ran MiXCR on the PCR reads; one entry per CDR3 protein. The sample lists about 58,000 distinct CDR3 sequences, approximately 46% seen once, with 95% to 98% in the top ten. The starting material was PBMCs, mostly from graft donor cells, obtained 360 days after TCRalphabeta/CD19-depleted stem cell transplant. The rearrangement uses TRBV20-1 and TRBJ1-4, with D perhaps matching TRBD1 (5 bases). The clonotype comes from a male patient between 5 and 17 years old who had a stem cell transplant for acute lymphoblastic leukemia, so the T cells may come from the graft donor. CDR3 sequence reads: CSARVAGLGEKLFF. CDR3 bases: TGCAGTGCTAGGGTCGCAGGGTTAGGTGAAAAACTGTTTTTT.